These 17 T cell receptor beta chains were all obtained from the same sample, sequenced in a study of patients and donors after allogeneic stem cell transplantation. A single record per CDR3 protein comes from TCRdb applying MiXCR to the RT-PCR reads. Here the sample spans some 880,000 distinct CDR3 sequences, about 20% being singletons. Sequenced input: blood, either unsorted or a sorted T cell fraction (not recorded which). The receptors were gathered from a human donor who was either an allogeneic HSCT recipient or a stem cell or donor lymphocyte infusion donor (not recorded which). It is not recorded whose cells these are; they may come from a transplant donor.

The CDR3 DNA reads TGCGCCAGCAGCCCAAGTTTAGACACCTACGAGCAGTACTTC. It translates to CASSPSLDTYEQYF. V usage is TRBV5-1 and J usage is TRBJ2-7; D gene unclear. Germline-derived CDR1 and CDR2 are SGHRS and YFSETQ. The CDR3 length is 14 residues. The germline V and J ends were trimmed by 4 bases and 2 bases, with 13 bases remaining between them.

This clonotype was seen a handful of times. This rearrangement joins TRBV11-2 to TRBJ2-3, with 12 bases identical to TRBD2. V shed 0 bases, J shed 3 bases, and the junction held 16 bases outside the gene matches. The germline V gene has CDR1 SGHAT and CDR2 FQNNGV. The CDR3 covers 21 residues. CDR3 nucleotides: TGTGCCAGCAGCTTAGAAGCCACCAGACTAGCGGGAGCCAGGGGTACAGATACGCAGTATTTT. This codes for CASSLEATRLAGARGTDTQYF.

This clonotype was observed a handful of times. V and J are TRBV7-9 and TRBJ1-1; D is unclear. Germline V CDR1 and CDR2: SEHNR, FQNEAQ (reference sequence). The CDR3 sequence is 13 residues long. Trimming took off 6 bases at V and 6 bases at J, with 14 bases between the two ends. CDR3 amino acids: CASRSWENPEAFF. DNA of the CDR3: TGTGCCAGCAGATCCTGGGAAAATCCTGAAGCTTTCTTT.

This clonotype has only a few counts. The chain is built from TRBV5-5 and TRBJ1-4; D perhaps matches TRBD1 (5 bases). In germline, CDR1 is SGHKS, CDR2 YYEKEE (reference sequence). The V end lost 1 base, the J end lost 8 bases, and 9 bases lay between the germline ends. The CDR3 is 13 residues long. The CDR3 DNA reads TGTGCCAGCAGCTTGAGGGGAAGAGAAAAACTGTTTTTT. Its translation: CASSLRGREKLFF.

V and J are TRBV18 and TRBJ2-5; the match to TRBD2 covers 8 bases. The CDR3 sequence is 15 residues long. Germline V lookup: CDR1 KGHSH, CDR2 LQKENI. The V segment lost 3 bases and the J segment 2 bases; nucleotides outside the gene matches: 5. The CDR3 nucleotides read TGTGCCAGCTCACCCAAGCGGGGGCCTCAAGAGACCCAGTACTTC. Its protein is CASSPKRGPQETQYF.

This clonotype has a handful of counts. The chain has TRBV6-5 and TRBJ2-5, with a possible D match to TRBD1 (5 bases). The CDR3 sequence is 13 residues long. Trimming shortened V by 2 bases and J by 7 bases, and 11 bases separated the two germline ends. The germline gives CDR1 MNHEY, CDR2 SVGAGI. The CDR3: CASSYGNQGTQYF. The CDR3 coding sequence is TGTGCCAGCAGTTACGGAAACCAGGGGACCCAGTACTTC.

V is TRBV5-1 and J is TRBJ1-1; D gene ambiguous. CDR1 is SGHRS and CDR2 is YFSETQ in the germline V gene. Trimming shortened V by 0 bases and J by 2 bases, and 11 bases separated the two germline ends. The CDR3 extends over 15 amino acids. The chain's CDR3 is CASSLATSINTEAFF. In DNA, the CDR3 is TGCGCCAGCAGCTTGGCGACGAGTATCAACACTGAAGCTTTCTTT.

The sample holds a few counts of this clonotype. The genes are TRBV29-1 and TRBJ2-7, with D perhaps TRBD1 (6 bases). Germline values: CDR1 SQVTM, CDR2 ANQGSEA. Between the trimmed V and J ends, which lost 5 bases and 3 bases, there was a span of 17 bases. This CDR3 is 14 amino acids long. In DNA, the CDR3 is TGCAGCGTTATACTTAGGGGACACCTCTACGAGCAGTACTTC. Translating gives CSVILRGHLYEQYF.

The genes are TRBV6-1 and TRBJ2-7; the D call may be TRBD1 or TRBD2 (6 bases each). V gave up 6 bases and J gave up 2 bases, with 17 bases separating them. The CDR3 runs to 15 residues. Germline V gene lookup returns CDR1 MNHNS and CDR2 SASEGT. The CDR3 DNA reads as TGTGCCAGCAGGCCCGGAGGGCAGGGGACCTACGAGCAGTACTTC. Translated, it gives CASRPGGQGTYEQYF.

The V gene is TRBV5-1, the J gene TRBJ2-6, with D maybe TRBD1 (5 bases). Trimming took 1 base from V and 1 from J, leaving 15 bases between them. The germline V gene encodes CDR1 SGHRS and CDR2 YFSETQ. The length of the CDR3 is 18 residues. Here the CDR3 reads CASSLTARALSGANVLTF. The CDR3 DNA sequence: TGCGCCAGCAGCTTGACAGCCAGGGCCCTGTCTGGGGCCAACGTCCTGACTTTC.

This clonotype was observed a handful of times. This sequence joins TRBV10-3 and TRBJ2-7; weak D call: TRBD2 (6 bases). The germline V gene encodes CDR1 ENHRY and CDR2 SYGVKD. The CDR3 covers 17 residues. Trimming stripped 0 bases from V and 0 bases from J, with 15 bases between. The CDR3 nucleotides read TGTGCCATCAGTGAGTCACGGGCCGGGACTCCCTCCTACGAGCAGTACTTC. Translated: CAISESRAGTPSYEQYF.

V gene TRBV12-3 or TRBV12-4 combines with J gene TRBJ2-1; TRBD2 might be the D (7 bases). V was shortened by 6 bases and J by 4 bases, with 16 bases between the two germline ends. The CDR3 extends over 15 amino acids. The CDR3 DNA is TGTGCCAGCAGGCGAGTCGGGGGGCCATACAATGAGCAGTTCTTC. It specifies CASRRVGGPYNEQFF.

This clonotype was picked up many times. CDR3 region: CATSDLSPGQGAHGELFF. CDR3 nucleotides: TGTGCCACCAGTGATCTATCTCCGGGACAGGGGGCTCACGGGGAGCTGTTTTTT. The genes are TRBV24-1 and TRBJ2-2; the match to TRBD1 covers 12 bases. The germline V gene encodes CDR1 KGHDR and CDR2 SFDVKD. Trimming at V came to 3 bases and at J to 7 bases, leaving 11 bases not matched to a gene. The CDR3 has 18 residues.

This clonotype has a handful of counts. The rearrangement uses TRBV6-1 and TRBJ2-5; D might be TRBD1 (6 bases). The CDR3 sequence is 14 residues long. Trimming removed 1 base at V and 5 bases at J, with 11 bases between. Per the germline V gene, CDR1 is MNHNS and CDR2 is SASEGT. The CDR3 sequence is CASSEEGGRETQYF. The CDR3 DNA reads as TGTGCCAGCAGTGAAGAAGGGGGTCGGGAGACCCAGTACTTC.

The chain joins TRBV6-1 to TRBJ2-7, with 11 bases matching TRBD2. The V segment lost 5 bases and the J segment 1 base; nucleotides outside the gene matches: 4. The germline V gene has CDR1 MNHNS and CDR2 SASEGT. The length of the CDR3 is 15 residues. The DNA for the CDR3 is TGTGCCAGCAGTACGACTAGCGGGGCTTCCTACGAGCAGTACTTC. Translation gives CASSTTSGASYEQYF.

The rearrangement uses TRBV2 and TRBJ1-5, with TRBD1 identical over 8 bases. The CDR3 has 16 residues. The germline gives CDR1 SNHLY, CDR2 FYNNEI. V gave up 1 base and J gave up 2 bases; unmatched junction bases: 4. The CDR3 DNA follows: TGTGCCAGCAGTGAAGAGGACAGGGTGGGCAATCAGCCCCAGCATTTT. This translates into CASSEEDRVGNQPQHF.

The V call is TRBV15, the J call TRBJ2-1, with D possibly TRBD1 on 7 matching bases. Trimming pared 0 bases from V and 8 bases from J, leaving 20 bases between. CDR1 and CDR2 from the germline V gene are LNHNV and YYDKDF (reference sequence). This CDR3 has 17 residues. CDR3 residues: CATSRDQVEGAEDEQFF. The CDR3 DNA sequence: TGTGCCACCAGCAGAGACCAAGTGGAGGGGGCTGAGGATGAGCAGTTCTTC.